This T cell receptor beta chain came from a study of blood T cell repertoires in COVID-19. V was pared by 3 bases and J by 1 base, with 1 base of the junction left unmatched. Germline-derived CDR1 and CDR2 are SGDLS and YYNGEE. The CDR3 runs 14 residues. Sequenced by immunoSEQ multiplex PCR; TCRdb stores in-frame clones only, minus some. Here the sample spans 150,000 to 170,000 clones, approximately 85% being singletons. Enrolment of Seattle patients took place during active infection, and they were followed longitudinally. This clonotype originated in a man aged 60 to 69 with COVID-19, enrolled during active disease. Material: peripheral blood. The chain has TRBV9 and TRBJ2-5, with TRBD2 matching 9 bases. CDR3 sequence reads: CASSARGGQETQYF. CDR3 sequence (DNA): TGTGCCAGCAGCGCGCGGGGGGGCCAAGAGACCCAGTACTTC.